This T cell receptor (beta chain) was obtained from a study of graft-versus-host responses after intestinal transplantation. Looking at the study overall: Transplant types were multivisceral, liver-intestinal, or isolated intestinal. All recipients were given anti-thymocyte globulin induction, and tacrolimus and steroids were then administered for roughly three years. Study results and limitations: Early post-transplant declines in HvG were associated with peak levels of circulating GvH clones. GvH clonotypes were identified within recipient marrow, with a subset emerging first in ileum or blood.

From germline, CDR1 is MGHRA and CDR2 YSYEKL. This CDR3 contains 16 residues. The ends lost 3 bases at V and 6 bases at J; junction bases unmatched: 8. Points on this clone: The antigen remains unidentified.

The protocol was immunoSEQ multiplex PCR, while the TCRdb copy is restricted to in-frame clones and leaves out a portion. The table lists over 10,000 clones, approximately 85% of them singletons. The source is a human patient who received an intestinal transplant, so some T cells may come from the graft donor. The chain recombines TRBV4-1 with TRBJ2-2, with 9 bases lining up with TRBD2. The sample here was PBMCs, taken after intestinal transplantation. The CDR3 sequence: CASSQDLAGSPGELFF. The CDR3 DNA reads TGCGCCAGCAGCCAGGATCTAGCGGGAAGTCCCGGGGAGCTGTTTTTT.